This T cell receptor beta chain was recorded in a study of T cell clonotyping in hematopoietic cell transplantation. TCRdb's copy holds only in-frame clones and misses some; the assay was immunoSEQ multiplex PCR. The data show fewer than 80,000 clones, around 94% seen once. Study-level findings and limits: At the given depth, recipient repertoires were over 95% de novo clonotypes.

Concerning this clone: Its antigen is currently unknown.

Germline trimming cut 4 bases from V and 6 bases from J; bases unmatched to any gene: 7. Germline CDR1 LNHDA, CDR2 SQIVND (reference sequence). CDR3 size: 14 residues. The clonotype originates from a man in his fifties or sixties in good health. Some clones in this sample may be carry-over from other donors' samples. Specimen: peripheral blood mononuclear cells. V and J are TRBV19 and TRBJ1-2; 8 nucleotides line up with TRBD1. CDR3: CASSNGQGLHGYTF. CDR3 coding DNA: TGTGCCAGTAGTAACGGACAGGGATTGCATGGCTACACCTTC.